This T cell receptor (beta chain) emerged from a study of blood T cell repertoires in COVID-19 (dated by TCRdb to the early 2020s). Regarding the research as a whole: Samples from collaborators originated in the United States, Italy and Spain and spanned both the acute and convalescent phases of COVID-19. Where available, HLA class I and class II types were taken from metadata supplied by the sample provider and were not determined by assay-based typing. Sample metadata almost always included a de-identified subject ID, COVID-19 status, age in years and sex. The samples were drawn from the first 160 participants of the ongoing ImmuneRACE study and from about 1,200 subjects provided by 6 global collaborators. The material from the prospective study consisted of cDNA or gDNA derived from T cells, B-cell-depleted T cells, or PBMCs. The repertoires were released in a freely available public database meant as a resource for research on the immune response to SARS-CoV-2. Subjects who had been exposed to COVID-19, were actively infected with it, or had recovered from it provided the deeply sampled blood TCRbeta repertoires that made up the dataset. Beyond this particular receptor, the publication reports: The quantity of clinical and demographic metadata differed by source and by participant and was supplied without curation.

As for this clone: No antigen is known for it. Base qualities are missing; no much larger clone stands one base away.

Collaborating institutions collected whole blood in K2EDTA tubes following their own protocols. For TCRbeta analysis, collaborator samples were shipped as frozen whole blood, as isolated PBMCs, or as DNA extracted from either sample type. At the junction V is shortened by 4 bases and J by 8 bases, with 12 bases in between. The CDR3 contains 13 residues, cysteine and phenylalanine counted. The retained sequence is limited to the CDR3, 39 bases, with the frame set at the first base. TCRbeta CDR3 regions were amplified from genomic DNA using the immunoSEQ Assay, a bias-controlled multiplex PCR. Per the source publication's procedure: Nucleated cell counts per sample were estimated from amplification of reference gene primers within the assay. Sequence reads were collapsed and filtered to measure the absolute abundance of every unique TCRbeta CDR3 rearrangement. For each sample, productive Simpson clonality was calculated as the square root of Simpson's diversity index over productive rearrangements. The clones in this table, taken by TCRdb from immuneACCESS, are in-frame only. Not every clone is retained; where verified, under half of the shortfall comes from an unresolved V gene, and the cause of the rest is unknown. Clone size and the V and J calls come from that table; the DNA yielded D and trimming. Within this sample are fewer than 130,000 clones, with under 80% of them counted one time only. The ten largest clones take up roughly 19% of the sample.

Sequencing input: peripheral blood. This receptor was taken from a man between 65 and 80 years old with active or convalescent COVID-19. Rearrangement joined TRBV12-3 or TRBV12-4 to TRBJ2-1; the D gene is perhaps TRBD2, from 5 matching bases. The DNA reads TGTGCCAGCAGTTCGGACTCTTATGATGAGCAGTTCTTC. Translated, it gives CASSSDSYDEQFF.